This T cell receptor beta chain was sequenced during a study of sequential checkpoint blockade in melanoma. Overall study: Each arm's sequence ended with maintenance nivolumab.

Libraries were prepared by immunoSEQ multiplex PCR; TCRdb keeps only in-frame clonotypes and omits some of them. The repertoire holds 3,500 to 4,500 clones, with 45% to 65% as singletons. This sample's treatment: randomized to nivolumab then ipilimumab (arm A) or the reverse (arm B). Live CD3+CD8+ CD19− CD56− cells were sorted from PBMCs. This clone is deemed hyperexpanded. This sequence was found in a human donor with melanoma. The specimen was CD8+ T cells sorted from blood (inferred from file names), collected from a patient given nivolumab and ipilimumab in sequence.

CDR3 in amino acids: CASRDGLSYEQYF. The CDR3 DNA sequence: TGTGCCAGCAGGGACGGACTCTCCTACGAGCAGTACTTC. The genes are TRBV7-9 and TRBJ2-7; D perhaps matches TRBD2 (5 bases). The V gene's germline CDR1 is SEHNR and CDR2 FQNEAQ (reference sequence). Trimming cost V 6 bases and J 0 bases, with 9 bases left between them. The CDR3 totals 13 residues.